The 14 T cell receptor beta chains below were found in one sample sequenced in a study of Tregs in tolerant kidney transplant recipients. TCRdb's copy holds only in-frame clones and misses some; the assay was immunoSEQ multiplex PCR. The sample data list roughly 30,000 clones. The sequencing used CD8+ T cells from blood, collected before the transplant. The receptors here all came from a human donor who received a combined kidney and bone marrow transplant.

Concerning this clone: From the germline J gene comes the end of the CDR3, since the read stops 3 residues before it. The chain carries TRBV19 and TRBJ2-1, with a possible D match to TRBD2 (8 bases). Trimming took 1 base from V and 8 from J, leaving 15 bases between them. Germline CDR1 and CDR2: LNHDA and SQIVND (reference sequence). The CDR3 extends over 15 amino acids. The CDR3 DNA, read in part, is TGTGCCAGTAGTATAGCGGGAGGGGGCTTTTATGAG. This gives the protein CASSIAGGGFYE. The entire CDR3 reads CASSIAGGGFYEQFF. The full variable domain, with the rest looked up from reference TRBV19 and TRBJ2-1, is DGGITQSPKYLFRKEGQNVTLSCEQNLNHDAMYWYRQDPGQGLRLIYYSQIVNDFQKGDIAEGYSVSREKKESFPLTVTSAQKNPTAFYLCASSIAGGGFYEQFFGPGTRLTVL.

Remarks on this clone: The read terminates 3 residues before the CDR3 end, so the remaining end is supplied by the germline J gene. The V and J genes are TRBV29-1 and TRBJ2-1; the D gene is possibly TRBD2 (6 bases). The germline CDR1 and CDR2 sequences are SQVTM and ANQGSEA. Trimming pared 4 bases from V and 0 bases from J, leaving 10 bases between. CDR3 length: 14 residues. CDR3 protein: CSVGGGSSYNEQFF. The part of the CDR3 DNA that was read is TGCAGCGTTGGTGGGGGGAGCTCCTACAATGAG.

The sequenced CDR3 bases are TGTGCCAGCAGTTTACTAAGCAATGAG. As protein: CASSLLSNE. The full CDR3 sequence reads CASSLLSNEQFF. The chain has TRBV6-2 or TRBV6-3 and TRBJ2-1; unclear D gene. The sequence runs out 3 residues before the end of the CDR3; the remainder is reconstructed from the germline J gene. The CDR3 runs to 12 residues. V was clipped by 4 bases and J by 6 bases, with 7 bases between them. Looked up from germline, CDR1 is MNHEY and CDR2 is SVGEGT.

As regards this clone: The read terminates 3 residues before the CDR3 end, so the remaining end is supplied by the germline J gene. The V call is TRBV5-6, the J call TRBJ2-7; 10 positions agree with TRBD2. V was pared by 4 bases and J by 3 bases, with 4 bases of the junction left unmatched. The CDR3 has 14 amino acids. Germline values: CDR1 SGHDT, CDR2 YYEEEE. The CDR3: CASSGTSVGYEQYF. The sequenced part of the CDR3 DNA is TGTGCCAGCAGCGGGACTAGCGTTGGCTACGAG.

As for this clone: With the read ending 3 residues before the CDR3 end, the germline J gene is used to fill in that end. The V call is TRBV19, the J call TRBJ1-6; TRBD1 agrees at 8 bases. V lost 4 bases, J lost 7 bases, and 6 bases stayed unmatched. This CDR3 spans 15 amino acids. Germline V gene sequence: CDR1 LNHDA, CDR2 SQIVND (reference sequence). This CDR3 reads CASSTRTGRNSPLHF. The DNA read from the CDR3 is TGTGCCAGTAGTACACGGACAGGGAGGAATTCACCC.

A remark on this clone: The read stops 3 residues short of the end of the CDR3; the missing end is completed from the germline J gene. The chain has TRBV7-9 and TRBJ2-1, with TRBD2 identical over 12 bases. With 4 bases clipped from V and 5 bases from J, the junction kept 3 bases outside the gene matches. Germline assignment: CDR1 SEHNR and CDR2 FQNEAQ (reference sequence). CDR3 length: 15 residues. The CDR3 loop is CASSSSGRADNEQFF. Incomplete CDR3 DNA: TGTGCCAGCAGCTCTAGCGGGAGGGCTGACAATGAG.

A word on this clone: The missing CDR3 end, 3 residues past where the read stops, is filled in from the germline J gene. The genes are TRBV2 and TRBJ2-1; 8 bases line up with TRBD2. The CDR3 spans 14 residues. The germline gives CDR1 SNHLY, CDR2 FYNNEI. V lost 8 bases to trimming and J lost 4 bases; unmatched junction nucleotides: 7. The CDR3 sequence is CASLALAGYNEQFF. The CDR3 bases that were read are TGTGCCAGCCTCGCGTTAGCGGGGTACAATGAG.

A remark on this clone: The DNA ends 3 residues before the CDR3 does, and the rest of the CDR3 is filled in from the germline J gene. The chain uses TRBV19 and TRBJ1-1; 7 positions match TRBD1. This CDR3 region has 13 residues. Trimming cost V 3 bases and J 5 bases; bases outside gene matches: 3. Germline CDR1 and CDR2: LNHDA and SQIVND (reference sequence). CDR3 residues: CASSIDRETEAFF. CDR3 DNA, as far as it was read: TGTGCCAGTAGTATTGACAGGGAAACTGAA.

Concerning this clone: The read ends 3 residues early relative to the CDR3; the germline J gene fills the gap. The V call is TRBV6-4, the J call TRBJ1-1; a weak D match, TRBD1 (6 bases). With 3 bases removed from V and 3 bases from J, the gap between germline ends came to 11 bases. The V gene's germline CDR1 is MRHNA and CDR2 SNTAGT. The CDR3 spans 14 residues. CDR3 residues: CASSEAGEDTEAFF. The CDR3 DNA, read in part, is TGTGCCAGCAGTGAGGCAGGGGAGGACACTGAA.

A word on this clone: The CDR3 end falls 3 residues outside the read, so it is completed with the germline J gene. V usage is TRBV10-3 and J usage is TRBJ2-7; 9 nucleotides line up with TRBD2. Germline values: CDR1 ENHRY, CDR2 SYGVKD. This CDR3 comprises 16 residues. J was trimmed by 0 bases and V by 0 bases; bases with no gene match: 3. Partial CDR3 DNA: TGTGCCATCAGTGAGTCCGGTAGCGGGAGCTCCTACGAG. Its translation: CAISESGSGSSYE. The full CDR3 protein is CAISESGSGSSYEQYF.

CDR3 DNA (partial): TGTGCCAGCAGCCCTAGAGGGGTCAGCTATGGC. Translation gives CASSPRGVSYG. The complete CDR3 sequence is CASSPRGVSYGYTF. The rearrangement links TRBV28 to TRBJ1-2; D is perhaps TRBD1 (5 bases). The sequence runs out 3 residues before the end of the CDR3; the remainder is reconstructed from the germline J gene. Germline V gene data show CDR1 as MDHEN and CDR2 as SYDVKM. The V end was cut by 6 bases, the J end by 4 bases, with 15 bases between. The CDR3 consists of 14 residues.

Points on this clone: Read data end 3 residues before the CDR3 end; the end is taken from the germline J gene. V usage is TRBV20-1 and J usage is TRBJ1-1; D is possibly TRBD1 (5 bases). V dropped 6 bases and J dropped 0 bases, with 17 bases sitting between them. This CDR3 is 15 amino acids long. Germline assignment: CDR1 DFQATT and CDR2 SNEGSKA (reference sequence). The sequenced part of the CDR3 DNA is TGCAGTGCCCAGAGCAGGGAACTTCTGAACACTGAA. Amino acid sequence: CSAQSRELLNTE. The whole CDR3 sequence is CSAQSRELLNTEAFF.

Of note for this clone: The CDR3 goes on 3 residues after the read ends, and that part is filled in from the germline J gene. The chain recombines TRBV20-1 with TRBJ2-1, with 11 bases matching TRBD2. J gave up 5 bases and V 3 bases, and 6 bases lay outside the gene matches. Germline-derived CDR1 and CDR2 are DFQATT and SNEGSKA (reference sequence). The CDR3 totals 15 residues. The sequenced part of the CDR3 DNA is TGCAGTGCTAGGGCACTAGCGGGAGTTGACAATGAG. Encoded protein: CSARALAGVDNE. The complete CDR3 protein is CSARALAGVDNEQFF.

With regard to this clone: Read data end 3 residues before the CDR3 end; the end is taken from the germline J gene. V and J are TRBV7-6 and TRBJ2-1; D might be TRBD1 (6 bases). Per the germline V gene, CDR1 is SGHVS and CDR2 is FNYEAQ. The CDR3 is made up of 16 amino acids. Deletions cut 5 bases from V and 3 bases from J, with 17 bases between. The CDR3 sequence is CASSVETGHIYNEQFF. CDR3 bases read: TGTGCCAGCAGCGTCGAAACGGGACATATCTACAATGAG.